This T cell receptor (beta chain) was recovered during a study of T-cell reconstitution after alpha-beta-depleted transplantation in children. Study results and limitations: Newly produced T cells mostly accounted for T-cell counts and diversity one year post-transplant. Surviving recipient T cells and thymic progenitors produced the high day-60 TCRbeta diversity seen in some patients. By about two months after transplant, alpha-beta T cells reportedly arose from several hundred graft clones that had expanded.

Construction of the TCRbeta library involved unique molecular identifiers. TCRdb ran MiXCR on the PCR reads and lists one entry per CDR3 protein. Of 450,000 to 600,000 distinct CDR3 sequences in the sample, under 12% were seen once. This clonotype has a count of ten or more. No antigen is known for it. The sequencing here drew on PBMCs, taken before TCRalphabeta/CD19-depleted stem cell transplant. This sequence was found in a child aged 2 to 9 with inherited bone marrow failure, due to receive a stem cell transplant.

The CDR3 loop reads CSLRQDYNEQFF. The CDR3 nucleotides are TGCAGCCTTAGGCAGGACTACAATGAGCAGTTCTTC. This chain uses TRBV29-1 with TRBJ2-1, with D hard to call. Per germline, CDR1 SQVTM and CDR2 ANQGSEA. V lost 8 bases to trimming and J lost 3 bases, with 11 bases between them. This CDR3 comprises 12 residues.